This T cell receptor beta chain is from a study of blood T cells in healthy people across ages. Study-level information: Template switching recovered approximately one barcoded beta molecule for every two T cells. Study-wide results and limits: With donor CMV status unknown, expanded clonotype changes were possibly confounded. A greater number of naive CD4+ cells and higher diversity distinguished long-lived donors from aged donors.

This clonotype showed up many times. Its matching antigen is unknown. Through a sample-barcoded 5' primer and a J-beta primer mix, a second PCR was run for 7 to 11 cycles. One entry per CDR3 protein, called by TCRdb with MiXCR from the 5' RACE reads. Counted here are fewer than 800,000 distinct CDR3 sequences, over 45% occurring once; the ten biggest clones make up roughly 31%. The donors, aged about 6 to 90, were healthy Caucasians from Russia. Sequenced material: blood. This TCR was sampled from a woman aged 60 to 75 in good health.

CDR3 region: CASSSPSGTSGNNEQFF. The CDR3 DNA sequence: TGTGCCAGCAGCTCACCCTCCGGGACTAGCGGTAACAATGAGCAGTTCTTC. This chain connects TRBV7-3 to TRBJ2-1; 11 nucleotides match TRBD2. The CDR3 is 17 amino acids. J lost 5 bases, V lost 4 bases, and 10 bases had no gene match. CDR1 and CDR2 (germline): SGHTA, FQGTGA.